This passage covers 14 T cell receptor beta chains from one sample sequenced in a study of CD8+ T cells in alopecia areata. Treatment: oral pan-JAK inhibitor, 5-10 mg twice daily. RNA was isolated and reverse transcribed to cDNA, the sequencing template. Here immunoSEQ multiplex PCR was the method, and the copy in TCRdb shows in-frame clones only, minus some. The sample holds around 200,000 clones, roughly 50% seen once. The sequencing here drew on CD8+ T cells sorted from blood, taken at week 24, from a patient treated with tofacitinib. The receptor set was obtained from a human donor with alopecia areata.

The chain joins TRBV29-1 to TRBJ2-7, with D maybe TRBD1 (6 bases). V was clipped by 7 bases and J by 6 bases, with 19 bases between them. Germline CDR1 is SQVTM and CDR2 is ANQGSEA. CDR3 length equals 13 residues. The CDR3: CSARDKGEPEQYF. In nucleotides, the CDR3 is TGCAGCGCCCGGGACAAGGGAGAACCCGAGCAGTACTTC.

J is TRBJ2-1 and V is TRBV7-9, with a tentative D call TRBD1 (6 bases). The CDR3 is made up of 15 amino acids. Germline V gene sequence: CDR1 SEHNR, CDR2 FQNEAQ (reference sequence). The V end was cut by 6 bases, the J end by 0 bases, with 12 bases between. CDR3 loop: CASRRQQGSYNEQFF. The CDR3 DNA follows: TGTGCCAGCAGACGACAACAGGGCTCCTACAATGAGCAGTTCTTC. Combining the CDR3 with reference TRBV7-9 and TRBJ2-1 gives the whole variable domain DTGVSQNPRHKITKRGQNVTFRCDPISEHNRLYWYRQTLGQGPEFLTYFQNEAQLEKSRLLSDRFSAERPKGSFSTLEIQRTEQGDSAMYLCASRRQQGSYNEQFFGPGTRLTVL.

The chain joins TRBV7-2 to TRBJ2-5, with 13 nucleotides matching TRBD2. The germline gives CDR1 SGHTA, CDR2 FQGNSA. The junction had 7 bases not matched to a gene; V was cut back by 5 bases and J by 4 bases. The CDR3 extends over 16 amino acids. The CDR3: CASSQLAGGPLETQYF. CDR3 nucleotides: TGTGCCAGCAGCCAACTAGCGGGGGGGCCGTTAGAGACCCAGTACTTC.

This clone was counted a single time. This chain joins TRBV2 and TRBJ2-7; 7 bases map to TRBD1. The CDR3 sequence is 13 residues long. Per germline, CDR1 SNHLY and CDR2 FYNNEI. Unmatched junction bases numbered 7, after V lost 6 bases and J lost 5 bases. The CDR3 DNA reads TGTGCCAGCAGCGAGAAACAGGGGAACGAGCAGTACTTC. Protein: CASSEKQGNEQYF.

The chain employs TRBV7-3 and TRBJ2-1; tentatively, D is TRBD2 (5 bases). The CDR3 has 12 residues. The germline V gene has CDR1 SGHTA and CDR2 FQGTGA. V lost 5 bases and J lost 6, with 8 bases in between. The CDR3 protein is CASSPGLNEQFF. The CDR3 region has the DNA TGTGCCAGCAGCCCTGGACTCAATGAGCAGTTCTTC.

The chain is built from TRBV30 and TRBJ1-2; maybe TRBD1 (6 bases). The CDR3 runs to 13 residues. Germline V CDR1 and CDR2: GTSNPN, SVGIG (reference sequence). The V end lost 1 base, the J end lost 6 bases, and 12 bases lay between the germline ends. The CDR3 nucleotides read TGTGCCTGGAGTGAGAGGGGGGGAGATGGCTACACCTTC. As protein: CAWSERGGDGYTF.

The CDR3 region has the DNA TGTGCCAGCAGTCTAGGCCTGGTAAATGAGCAGTTCTTC. Amino acids: CASSLGLVNEQFF. The chain employs TRBV27 and TRBJ2-1, with D uncertain. This CDR3 has 13 residues. Germline assignment: CDR1 MNHEY and CDR2 SMNVEV (reference sequence). Trimming removed 5 bases from V and 7 bases from J, with 12 bases in between.

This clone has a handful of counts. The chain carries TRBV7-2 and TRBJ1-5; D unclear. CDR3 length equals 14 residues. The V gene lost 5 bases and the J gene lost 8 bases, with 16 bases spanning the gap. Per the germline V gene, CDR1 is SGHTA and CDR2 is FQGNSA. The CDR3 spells CASSPSPGDEPQHF. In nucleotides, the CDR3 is TGTGCCAGCAGCCCAAGTCCCGGTGATGAGCCCCAGCATTTT.

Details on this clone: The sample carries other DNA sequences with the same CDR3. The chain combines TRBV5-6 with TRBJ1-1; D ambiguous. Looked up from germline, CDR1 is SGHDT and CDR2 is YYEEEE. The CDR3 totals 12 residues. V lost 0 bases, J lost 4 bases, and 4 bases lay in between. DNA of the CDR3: TGTGCCAGCAGCTTGGTGGGCACTGAAGCTTTCTTT. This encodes CASSLVGTEAFF.

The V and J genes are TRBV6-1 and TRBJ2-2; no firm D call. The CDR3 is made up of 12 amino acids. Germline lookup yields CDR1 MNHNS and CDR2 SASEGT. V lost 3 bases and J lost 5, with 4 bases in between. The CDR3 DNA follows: TGTGCCAGCAGTGATGAGACCGGGGAGCTGTTTTTT. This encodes CASSDETGELFF.

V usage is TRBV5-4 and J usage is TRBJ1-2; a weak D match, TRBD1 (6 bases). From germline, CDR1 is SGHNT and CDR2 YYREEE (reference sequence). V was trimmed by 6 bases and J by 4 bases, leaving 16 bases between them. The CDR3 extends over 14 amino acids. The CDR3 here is CASTTDRAFYGYTF. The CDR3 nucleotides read TGTGCCAGCACCACGGACAGAGCCTTCTATGGCTACACCTTC.

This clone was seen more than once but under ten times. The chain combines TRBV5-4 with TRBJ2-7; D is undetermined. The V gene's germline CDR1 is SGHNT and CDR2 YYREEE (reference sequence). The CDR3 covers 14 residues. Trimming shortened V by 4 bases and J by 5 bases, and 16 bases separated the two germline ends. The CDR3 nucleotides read TGTGCCAGCAGCGCCCGCGGCTGTCCCCACGAGCAGTACTTC. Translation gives CASSARGCPHEQYF.

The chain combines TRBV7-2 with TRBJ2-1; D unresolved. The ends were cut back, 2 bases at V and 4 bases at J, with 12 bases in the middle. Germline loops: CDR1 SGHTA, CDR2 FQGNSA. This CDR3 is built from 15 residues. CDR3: CASSLLVGRYNEQFF. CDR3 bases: TGTGCCAGCAGCTTATTGGTCGGCAGGTACAATGAGCAGTTCTTC.

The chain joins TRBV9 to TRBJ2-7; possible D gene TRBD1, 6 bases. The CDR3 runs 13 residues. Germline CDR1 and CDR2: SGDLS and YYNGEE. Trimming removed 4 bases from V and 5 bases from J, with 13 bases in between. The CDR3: CASSLGHKDEQYF. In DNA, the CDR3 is TGTGCCAGCAGCTTGGGACATAAGGACGAGCAGTACTTC.